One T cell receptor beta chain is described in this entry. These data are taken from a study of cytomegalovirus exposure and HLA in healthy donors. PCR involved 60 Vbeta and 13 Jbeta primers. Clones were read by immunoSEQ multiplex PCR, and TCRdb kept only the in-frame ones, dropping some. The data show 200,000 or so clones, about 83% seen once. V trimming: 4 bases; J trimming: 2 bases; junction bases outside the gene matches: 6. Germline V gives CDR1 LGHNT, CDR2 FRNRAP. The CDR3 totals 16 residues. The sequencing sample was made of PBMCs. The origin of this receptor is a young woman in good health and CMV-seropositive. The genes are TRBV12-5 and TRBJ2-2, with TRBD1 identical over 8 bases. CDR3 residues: CASGSQQGGNTGELFF. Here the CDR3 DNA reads TGTGCTAGTGGTTCCCAACAGGGGGGTAACACCGGGGAGCTGTTTTTT. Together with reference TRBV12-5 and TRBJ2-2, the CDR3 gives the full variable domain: DARVTQTPRHKVTEMGQEVTMRCQPILGHNTVFWYRQTMMQGLELLAYFRNRAPLDDSGMPKDRFSAEMPDATLATLKIQPSEPRDSAVYFCASGSQQGGNTGELFFGEGSRLTVL.